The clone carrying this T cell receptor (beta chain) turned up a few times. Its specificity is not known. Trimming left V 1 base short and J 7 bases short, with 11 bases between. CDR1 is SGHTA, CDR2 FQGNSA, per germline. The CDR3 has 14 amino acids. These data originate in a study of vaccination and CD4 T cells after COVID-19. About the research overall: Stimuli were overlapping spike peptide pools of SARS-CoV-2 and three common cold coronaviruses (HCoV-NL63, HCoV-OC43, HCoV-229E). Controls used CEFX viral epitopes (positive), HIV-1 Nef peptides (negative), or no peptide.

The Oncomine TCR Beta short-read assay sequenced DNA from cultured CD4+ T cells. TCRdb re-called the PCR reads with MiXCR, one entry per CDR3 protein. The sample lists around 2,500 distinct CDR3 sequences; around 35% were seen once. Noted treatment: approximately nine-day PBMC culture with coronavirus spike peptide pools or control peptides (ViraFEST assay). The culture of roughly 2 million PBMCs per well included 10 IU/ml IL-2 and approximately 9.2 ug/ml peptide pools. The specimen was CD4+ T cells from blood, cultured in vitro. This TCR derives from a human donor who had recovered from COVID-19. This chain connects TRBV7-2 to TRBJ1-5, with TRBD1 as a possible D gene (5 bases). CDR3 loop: CASSLGQFRQPQHF. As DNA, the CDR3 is TGTGCCAGCAGCTTAGGACAGTTCAGGCAGCCCCAGCATTTT.